This T cell receptor (beta chain) was sequenced during a study of shared clonotypes between healthy human individuals. Study-wide findings and caveats: Measured sharing among donors was expected to vary with sequencing depth. Only blood underwent sampling, and tissue repertoires likely differ.

CDR1 MNHNS and CDR2 SASEGT come from the germline V gene. This CDR3 is built from 13 residues. Comments on this clone: The antigen is undetermined. Mismatch with germline at one junction end may stem from a read error.

Sequencing was performed with immunoSEQ multiplex PCR; in TCRdb, only in-frame clones are kept and a portion is missing. This sample has fewer than 2.5 million clones, with 80% to 95% found just once. Sequenced sample: naive CD4+ T cells from PBMCs. The subset: CD45RA+ positively selected. The rearrangement uses TRBV6-1 and TRBJ2-6; D uncertain. This TCR derives from a man aged 18 to 29 in good health. Some clones in this sample may be carry-over from other donors' samples. In DNA form, the CDR3 reads TGTGCCAGCCGTGATACTGGGGCCAACGTCCTGACTTTC. Translating it yields CASRDTGANVLTF.